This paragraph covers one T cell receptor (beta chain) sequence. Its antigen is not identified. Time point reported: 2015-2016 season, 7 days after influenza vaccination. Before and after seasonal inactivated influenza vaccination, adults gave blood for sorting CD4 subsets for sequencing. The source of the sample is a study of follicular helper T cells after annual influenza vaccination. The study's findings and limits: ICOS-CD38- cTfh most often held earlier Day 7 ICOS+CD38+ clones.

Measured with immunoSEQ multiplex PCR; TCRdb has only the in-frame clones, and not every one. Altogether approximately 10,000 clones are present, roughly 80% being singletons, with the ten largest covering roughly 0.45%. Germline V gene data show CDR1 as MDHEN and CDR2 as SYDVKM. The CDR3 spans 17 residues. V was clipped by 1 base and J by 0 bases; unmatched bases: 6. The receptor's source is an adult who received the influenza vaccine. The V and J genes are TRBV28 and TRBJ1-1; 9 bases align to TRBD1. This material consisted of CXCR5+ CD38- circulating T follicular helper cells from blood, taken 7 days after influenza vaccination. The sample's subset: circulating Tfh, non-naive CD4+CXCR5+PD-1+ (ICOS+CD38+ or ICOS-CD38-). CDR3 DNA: TGTGCCAGCAGTTTATATGGGACAGGGCTTATGAACACTGAAGCTTTCTTT. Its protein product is CASSLYGTGLMNTEAFF. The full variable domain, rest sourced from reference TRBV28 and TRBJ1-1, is DVKVTQSSRYLVKRTGEKVFLECVQDMDHENMFWYRQDPGLGLRLIYFSYDVKMKEKGDIPEGYSVSREKKERFSLILESASTNQTSMYLCASSLYGTGLMNTEAFFGQGTRLTVV.